This T cell receptor (beta chain) was retrieved from a study of T cell repertoires in cytomegalovirus infection. Across the study: Both recently identified HLA-C-restricted and well-studied HLA-B-restricted CMV epitopes were used in the study. Signatures in public TCR beta sequences pointed to both CMV infection and matching HLA type.

Germline loops: CDR1 MNHEY, CDR2 SMNVEV (reference sequence). This CDR3 region has 15 residues. Trimming took 5 bases from V and 2 from J; bases not matched to a gene: 7. TCRdb fed the reads into MiXCR, producing one record per CDR3 protein. The table shows about 130,000 distinct CDR3 sequences, with 30% to 40% occurring only once. There are a few counts of this clonotype. Its antigen is not known. The V and J genes are TRBV27 and TRBJ2-3, with 7 bases aligning to TRBD2. This clonotype was obtained from a human donor in good health (CMV status not recorded). Some clones in this sample may be carry-over from other donors' samples. The starting material was CD8+ T cells from cultured PBMCs, obtained from culture after CMV antigen stimulation. The DNA for the CDR3 is TGTGCCAGCAGTCTCCGGGACTACCTCACAGATACGCAGTATTTT. Translation: CASSLRDYLTDTQYF.